Listed below are T cell receptor beta chains from one sample, sequenced in a study of OX40 agonist ivuxolimab in advanced cancers. Produced via immunoSEQ multiplex PCR; TCRdb's table is partial and in-frame only. The top ten clones hold approximately 0.7% of a sample with around 15,000 clones, about 86% of them seen once. The sequencing used CD4+ or CD8+ T cells sorted from blood, collected in a trial of the OX40 agonist ivuxolimab. The receptors shown here come from an adult with an advanced solid tumor such as melanoma, head and neck, liver or kidney cancer. CDR3s include the opening cysteine and the closing phenylalanine or tryptophan. The D gene is left open where the match is weak. Rows give clone size only sometimes, using once, few, many, or a class for an expanded clone.

J	D	size	V	DNA	CDR3
TRBJ1-2	.	.	TRBV19	TGTGCCAGTATGCGGAGGGCGTCATCATATGGCTACACCTTC	CASMRRASSYGYTF
TRBJ2-1	.	.	TRBV18	TGTGCCAGCTCACGGGAAACAGGGACGTACAATGAGCAGTTCTTC	CASSRETGTYNEQFF
TRBJ1-2	.	.	TRBV5-4	TGTGCCAGCAGCTTGGGACTCCAGGACTTCTATGGCTACACCTTC	CASSLGLQDFYGYTF
TRBJ1-6	TRBD1	.	TRBV2	TGTGCCAGCAGGGAGGGACAGGGGGCCAATTCACCCCTCCACTTT	CASREGQGANSPLHF
TRBJ1-1	.	.	TRBV19	TGTGCCAGTAGTACCTGGAGTTGGGACACTGAAGCTTTCTTT	CASSTWSWDTEAFF
TRBJ2-3	TRBD1	.	TRBV5-1	TGCGCCAGCAGCCCGGACAGGGGGGACACAGATACGCAGTATTTT	CASSPDRGDTDTQYF
TRBJ2-2	.	.	TRBV7-8	TGTGCCAGCAGCTCCCACACCGGGGAGCTGTTTTTT	CASSSHTGELFF
TRBJ2-2	.	.	TRBV10-2	TGCGCCAGCAGGATGCCCCCCGGGGAGCTGTTTTTT	CASRMPPGELFF
TRBJ2-1	.	.	TRBV11-1	TGTGCCAGCAGCTTAATAGGGAGGCGCTCCTACAATGAGCAGTTCTTC	CASSLIGRRSYNEQFF
TRBJ2-1	TRBD2	.	TRBV5-6	TGTGCCAGCAGCTTGGGGGGCAGCGGGAGGTACAATGAGCAGTTCTTC	CASSLGGSGRYNEQFF
TRBJ2-2	TRBD2	.	TRBV7-2	TGTGCCAGCAGCTCTAGCGGGGCCGGGGAGCTGTTTTTT	CASSSSGAGELFF
TRBJ2-1	TRBD2	.	TRBV29-1	TGCAGCGGCGGACTAGCGGGCCCCAATGAGCAGTTCTTC	CSGGLAGPNEQFF
TRBJ2-3	.	once	TRBV5-1	TGCGCCAGCAGCTTGGGATTCAAGATCACAGATACGCAGTATTTT	CASSLGFKITDTQYF
TRBJ2-3	TRBD2	.	TRBV2	TGTGCCAGCAGTGAAGCGCTTTACAGGGAACCTAGCGGGGGGATTAGCACAGATACGCAGTATTTT	CASSEALYREPSGGISTDTQYF
TRBJ2-7	.	.	TRBV5-4	TGTGCCAGCAGCCCGGGGATCACAGGGTTTGTCCAGGACAAACTAGAGCAGTACTTC	CASSPGITGFVQDKLEQYF
TRBJ2-7	.	.	TRBV5-4	TGTGCCAGCAGCTTGGGGGGGCCGGGGTCCTACGAGCAGTACTTC	CASSLGGPGSYEQYF
TRBJ1-1	.	.	TRBV30	TGTGCCTGGAGCAGACAGTTGAACACTGAAGCTTTCTTT	CAWSRQLNTEAFF
TRBJ1-3	.	.	TRBV10-2	TGCGCCAGCAGTGATGGGGGCTCTGGAAACACCATATATTTT	CASSDGGSGNTIYF
TRBJ2-1	TRBD2	.	TRBV5-1	TGCGCCAGCAGCGGAACCTTAGCGGGAGGAAATGAGCAGTTCTTC	CASSGTLAGGNEQFF
TRBJ2-7	TRBD1	.	TRBV5-1	TGCGCCAGCTATGGCGGGGACAGGGGTTCCTACGAGCAGTACTTC	CASYGGDRGSYEQYF
TRBJ1-1	.	.	TRBV10-3	TGTGCCATCAGTGAGGCGGCAGAGGACACTGAAGCTTTCTTT	CAISEAAEDTEAFF
TRBJ1-6	TRBD1	.	TRBV11-2	TGTGCCAGCAGCTCACGACAGGGAAGCTCCTATAATTCACCCCTCCACTTT	CASSSRQGSSYNSPLHF
TRBJ2-2	.	.	TRBV7-3	TGTGCCAGCAGCTTCGGACAGACCGGGGAGCTGTTTTTT	CASSFGQTGELFF
TRBJ1-1	.	.	TRBV30	TGTGCCTGGAACCTTGCCCAAACCAGGGCAGGAACAGAAGCTTTCTTT	CAWNLAQTRAGTEAFF
TRBJ1-2	.	few	TRBV28	TGTGCCAGCAGGGAGGGCTATGGCTACACCTTC	CASREGYGYTF
TRBJ2-3	.	.	TRBV7-9	TGTGCCAGCAGCCTGACAGGACACACAGATACGCAGTATTTT	CASSLTGHTDTQYF
TRBJ1-4	.	.	TRBV21-1	TGTGCCAGCAGCAACAGGGGGCGGGGATGGTTGTCACCTAATGAAAAACTGTTTTTT	CASSNRGRGWLSPNEKLFF
TRBJ1-2	TRBD1	once	TRBV30	TGTGCCTGCCCCGGGGACAGGGAGGCTGGCTACACCTTC	CACPGDREAGYTF
TRBJ1-4	.	once	TRBV4-1	TGCGCCAGCAGCCAAGAGAGCAGGAATTCTGAAAAACTGTTTTTT	CASSQESRNSEKLFF
TRBJ2-7	.	.	TRBV2	TGTGCCAGCAGGAGGGGAAGGGACTCCGAGCAGTACTTC	CASRRGRDSEQYF
TRBJ2-5	TRBD2	few	TRBV2	TGTGCCAGCAGTGCTTTGCGGGGGGGCAGCAAGACCCAGTACTTC	CASSALRGGSKTQYF
TRBJ2-5	TRBD1	.	TRBV5-1	TGCGCCAGCAGCTTGGCCGGGACAGTCCAAGAGACCCAGTACTTC	CASSLAGTVQETQYF
TRBJ2-1	.	.	TRBV5-1	TGCGCCAGCAGCTTCGCCGTCCCTAGCCCTGGGAGGGAGCAGTTCTTC	CASSFAVPSPGREQFF
TRBJ1-2	TRBD1	.	TRBV11-2	TGTGCCAGCAGCCCCGACAGGGTTGGAGGCTACACCTTC	CASSPDRVGGYTF
TRBJ2-1	.	.	TRBV7-9	TGTGCCAGCAGCCCTTCCATCAGTGGACAGAGACAGTTCTTC	CASSPSISGQRQFF
TRBJ1-2	TRBD1	.	TRBV14	TGTGCCAGCAGCCCCGGGACAGGGAAACGGTCCAACTATGGCTACACCTTC	CASSPGTGKRSNYGYTF
TRBJ2-5	.	.	TRBV5-6	TGTGCCAGCAGCTGGGGCCCCGGCGGGTCCCAGTACTTC	CASSWGPGGSQYF
TRBJ1-1	.	.	TRBV29-1	TGCAGCGCGAGCATACAGGGCGGCACTGAAGCTTTCTTT	CSASIQGGTEAFF
TRBJ2-5	TRBD2	once	TRBV2	TGTGCCAGCAGTGAAGGGACTAGCTGGGAGACCCAGTACTTC	CASSEGTSWETQYF
TRBJ1-5	.	.	TRBV5-6	TGTGCCAGCAGCATGCGGGACTGGGGCACACAGGGAGTAAAGCAGCCCCAGCATTTT	CASSMRDWGTQGVKQPQHF
TRBJ2-1	TRBD1	.	TRBV5-1	TGCGCCAGCAGCTCCCTCACCGTTCTAAACAGGGGGACATACAATGAGCAGTTCTTC	CASSSLTVLNRGTYNEQFF
TRBJ2-5	.	.	TRBV11-2	TGTGCCAGCAGGGAACCCCCCCAACTGACCCAGTACTTC	CASREPPQLTQYF
TRBJ2-1	.	.	TRBV6-5	TGTGCCAGCAGTTACAACAGACGGGAGCAGTTCTTC	CASSYNRREQFF
TRBJ2-1	.	.	TRBV28	TGTGCCAGCAGTTTGCAGGGGAGCAATGAGCAGTTCTTC	CASSLQGSNEQFF
TRBJ1-2	.	.	TRBV6-1	TGTGCCAGCAGTTACGTTCATGGCTACACCTTC	CASSYVHGYTF
TRBJ1-2	.	.	TRBV7-2	TGTGCCAGCAGCTTTCATCTCTATGGCTACACCTTC	CASSFHLYGYTF